This T cell receptor (beta chain) was profiled in a study of tumor-infiltrating lymphocytes in localized non-small cell lung cancer. V trimming: 5 bases; J trimming: 0 bases; junction bases outside the gene matches: 14. CDR3 size: 20 residues. The germline CDR1 and CDR2 sequences are SGHTA and FQGTGA. Clones were read by immunoSEQ multiplex PCR, and TCRdb kept only the in-frame ones, dropping some. The sample carries 12,000 or so clones, around 80% recorded once. The sample comprised lung tumor tissue. The receptor was derived from a human donor with non-small cell lung cancer. This rearrangement joins TRBV7-3 to TRBJ2-3; 13 nucleotides agree with TRBD2. The CDR3 region has the DNA TGTGCCAGCAGCCTTCGGACTAGCGGGGGTTCTAAGGCTAGCACAGATACGCAGTATTTT. Translating it yields CASSLRTSGGSKASTDTQYF.